What follows is one T cell receptor (beta chain) and its context. The data originate from a study of control samples from healthy donors and cancer patients. Some clones are missing from TCRdb's copy, which holds only in-frame ones; the method was immunoSEQ multiplex PCR. The data contain about 180,000 clones, 90% to 95% of them singletons. The germline V gene has CDR1 MGHRA and CDR2 YSYEKL. The CDR3 runs 13 residues. V was clipped by 4 bases and J by 5 bases, with 11 bases between them. This clonotype originated in a man aged 25 to 45 in good health. V and J are TRBV4-1 and TRBJ2-5; tentative D call: TRBD2 (5 bases). Sequencing used blood. CDR3 sequence (DNA): TGCGCCAGCAGCCCAAGGGAGAGGGAGACCCAGTACTTC. This sequence encodes CASSPRERETQYF.